The 4 T cell receptor beta chains given below trace back to one sample, sequenced in a study of shared clonotypes between healthy human individuals (dated by TCRdb to the early 2020s). Libraries came from the immunoSEQ multiplex PCR assay. This is the immuneACCESS table as TCRdb keeps it, with only in-frame sequences that have V and J called. A part of the clones is gone; compared with another copy, unresolved V genes explain less than half, and the rest is unexplained. This sample comprises roughly 2.4 million clones, roughly 95% of them detected only once. The ten largest make up roughly 0.13% of the sample. Material: naive CD4+ T cells sorted from blood. In light of the paper, this sample's cell subset or site label describes: CD45RA+ positively selected. These receptors came from a man between 18 and 35 years old in good health.

The chain has TRBV7-9 and TRBJ1-1; D gene unclear. The CDR3 runs 15 residues. The V gene lost 5 bases and the J gene lost 0 bases, with 13 bases spanning the gap. Germline CDR1 SEHNR, CDR2 FQNEAQ (reference sequence). In DNA, the CDR3 is TGTGCCAGCAGCCCTAGGGTGTCGATGAACACTGAAGCTTTCTTT. It specifies CASSPRVSMNTEAFF.

This clone came up once. The chain couples TRBV19 to TRBJ1-1, with D maybe TRBD1 (6 bases). V lost 5 bases to trimming and J lost 5 bases, with 18 bases between them. The CDR3 loop spans 15 amino acids. The germline gives CDR1 LNHDA, CDR2 SQIVND (reference sequence). The CDR3 DNA reads TGTGCCAGTAGTCGTGGGGGCAGCGCGGATACTGAAGCTTTCTTT. Amino acids: CASSRGGSADTEAFF.

This clone is a singleton in its sample. The V call is TRBV6-1, the J call TRBJ2-5, with TRBD1 as a possible D gene (5 bases). Germline CDR1 MNHNS, CDR2 SASEGT. CDR3 size: 14 residues. Trimming stripped 7 bases from V and 5 bases from J, with 17 bases between. This CDR3 is CASIRTKESETQYF. The CDR3 DNA is TGTGCCAGCATCCGGACAAAGGAAAGCGAGACCCAGTACTTC.

V gene TRBV4-1 combines with J gene TRBJ2-5, with D possibly TRBD2 on 5 matching bases. Trimming left V 0 bases short and J 1 base short, with 12 bases between. This CDR3 is built from 16 residues. Germline CDR1 and CDR2: MGHRA and YSYEKL. CDR3 nucleotides: TGCGCCAGCAGCCAAGATGGCGGGTCACCCCAAGAGACCCAGTACTTC. Translating it yields CASSQDGGSPQETQYF.